Shown below are 14 T cell receptor beta chains from a single sample sequenced in a study of blood T cell repertoires in COVID-19. Sequencing was performed with immunoSEQ multiplex PCR; in TCRdb, only in-frame clones are kept and a portion is missing. The sample lists 56,000 or so clones, roughly 80% occurring once. Sequencing input: peripheral blood. These receptors came from an elderly woman with acute or convalescent COVID-19.

V usage is TRBV7-2 and J usage is TRBJ1-3; 7 positions agree with TRBD1. CDR3 length equals 15 residues. Looked up from germline, CDR1 is SGHTA and CDR2 is FQGNSA. V lost 4 bases and J lost 3; bases outside the gene matches: 6. CDR3 DNA: TGTGCCAGCAGCTCCGGGACAGAGATTGGAAACACCATATATTTT. Its protein product is CASSSGTEIGNTIYF.

This clone appeared once. The rearrangement uses TRBV10-3 and TRBJ2-7; D ambiguous. Trimming removed 3 bases from V and 3 bases from J, with 3 bases in between. The CDR3 is 11 residues long. From germline, CDR1 is ENHRY and CDR2 SYGVKD. The DNA for the CDR3 is TGTGCCATCAGTGACGTCTACGAGCAGTACTTC. This codes for CAISDVYEQYF.

The chain is built from TRBV19 and TRBJ1-4; no clear D. The V end lost 9 bases, the J end lost 0 bases, and 14 bases lay between the germline ends. The CDR3 spans 15 residues. The V gene's germline CDR1 is LNHDA and CDR2 SQIVND (reference sequence). CDR3 bases: TGTGCCAGCAAACGAGCTGCGGCAACTAATGAAAAACTGTTTTTT. It encodes CASKRAAATNEKLFF.

This chain connects TRBV12-3 or TRBV12-4 to TRBJ1-1; D is unclear. Trimming removed 3 bases at V and 0 bases at J, with 5 bases between. The CDR3 sequence is 13 residues long. The CDR3 DNA reads TGTGCCAGCAGTTTGGGAGTGAACACTGAAGCTTTCTTT. This codes for CASSLGVNTEAFF.

The chain carries TRBV4-2 and TRBJ1-3, with TRBD1 as a possible D gene (6 bases). Trimming took off 0 bases at V and 0 bases at J, with 15 bases between the two ends. Germline V CDR1 and CDR2: LGHNA, YNFKEQ. This CDR3 is built from 18 residues. CDR3 amino acids: CASSQEQGGVSSGNTIYF. CDR3 sequence (DNA): TGTGCCAGCAGCCAAGAGCAAGGGGGGGTGAGCTCTGGAAACACCATATATTTT.

This rearrangement joins TRBV6-5 to TRBJ2-7, with D hard to call. V dropped 6 bases and J dropped 1 base, with 13 bases sitting between them. The CDR3 spans 14 residues. The V gene's germline CDR1 is MNHEY and CDR2 SVGAGI. CDR3 sequence reads: CASSPSLRSYEQYF. The CDR3 DNA reads as TGTGCCAGCAGCCCCTCCCTTAGATCCTACGAGCAGTACTTC.

This clone was found once. The chain links TRBV18 to TRBJ1-1; D unclear. The CDR3 contains 15 residues. The germline V gene has CDR1 KGHSH and CDR2 LQKENI. Trimming left V 3 bases short and J 4 bases short, with 15 bases between. The chain's CDR3 is CASSPSTLGSTEAFF. CDR3 in DNA: TGTGCCAGCTCACCTTCGACTCTGGGGAGCACTGAAGCTTTCTTT. Variable domain in full (rest from reference TRBV18 and TRBJ1-1): NAGVMQNPRHLVRRRGQEARLRCSPMKGHSHVYWYRQLPEEGLKFMVYLQKENIIDESGMPKERFSAEFPKEGPSILRIQQVVRGDSAAYFCASSPSTLGSTEAFFGQGTRLTVV.

V usage is TRBV5-4 and J usage is TRBJ2-1; 9 positions agree with TRBD2. V was pared by 4 bases and J by 7 bases, with 12 bases of the junction left unmatched. The CDR3 covers 16 residues. CDR1 and CDR2 (germline): SGHNT, YYREEE (reference sequence). The CDR3 region has the DNA TGTGCCAGCAGCCCCTCAAAGGGACTAGCTTTGAATGAGCAGTTCTTC. Translation gives CASSPSKGLALNEQFF.

The chain carries TRBV6-5 and TRBJ2-3; 7 bases line up with TRBD2. The CDR3 runs 16 residues. Germline V gene lookup returns CDR1 MNHEY and CDR2 SVGAGI. Trimming took 4 bases from V and 2 from J; bases not matched to a gene: 9. The CDR3 here is CASSSAGGGSTDTQYF. The CDR3 DNA reads as TGTGCCAGCAGTTCCGCCGGCGGGGGTTCCACAGATACGCAGTATTTT.

V usage is TRBV7-8 and J usage is TRBJ1-2; D perhaps matches TRBD1 (6 bases). CDR1 and CDR2 (germline): SGHVS, FQNEAQ. V lost 0 bases to trimming and J lost 8 bases, with 13 bases between them. The CDR3 is made up of 14 amino acids. In nucleotides, the CDR3 is TGTGCCAGCAGCTTAGCGCGGACAGTCAGGGGCTACACCTTC. The encoded protein is CASSLARTVRGYTF.

V is TRBV5-1 and J is TRBJ2-5; TRBD2 matches 8 bases. Germline CDR1 is SGHRS and CDR2 is YFSETQ. The CDR3 contains 15 residues. Unmatched junction bases numbered 7, after V lost 4 bases and J lost 2 bases. This chain's CDR3 is CASSPGLAVQETQYF. As DNA, the CDR3 is TGCGCCAGCAGCCCAGGACTAGCCGTACAAGAGACCCAGTACTTC. Full variable domain (missing parts from reference TRBV5-1 and TRBJ2-5): KAGVTQTPRYLIKTRGQQVTLSCSPISGHRSVSWYQQTPGQGLQFLFEYFSETQRNKGNFPGRFSGRQFSNSRSEMNVSTLELGDSALYLCASSPGLAVQETQYFGPGTRLLVL.

V and J are TRBV7-2 and TRBJ2-5; D call uncertain. V was cut by 3 bases and J by 0 bases, with 8 bases left in between. This CDR3 is built from 14 residues. CDR1 and CDR2 (germline): SGHTA, FQGNSA. The CDR3 here is CASSFQMYQETQYF. The CDR3 nucleotides are TGTGCCAGCAGCTTTCAAATGTACCAAGAGACCCAGTACTTC. Full variable domain (remainder filled in from reference TRBV7-2 and TRBJ2-5): GAGVSQSPSNKVTEKGKDVELRCDPISGHTALYWYRQSLGQGLEFLIYFQGNSAPDKSGLPSDRFSAERTGGSVSTLTIQRTQQEDSAVYLCASSFQMYQETQYFGPGTRLLVL.

The V gene is TRBV29-1, the J gene TRBJ1-2; D perhaps matches TRBD1 (6 bases). The V end was cut by 6 bases, the J end by 0 bases, with 11 bases between. Germline-derived CDR1 and CDR2 are SQVTM and ANQGSEA. This CDR3 has 13 amino acids. CDR3 protein: CSVSDRTNYGYTF. CDR3 sequence (DNA): TGCAGCGTCTCAGACAGGACTAACTATGGCTACACCTTC.

The chain employs TRBV5-1 and TRBJ2-2, with 7 bases fitting TRBD2. There are 14 residues in the CDR3. Per the germline V gene, CDR1 is SGHRS and CDR2 is YFSETQ. The V segment lost 4 bases and the J segment 6 bases; nucleotides outside the gene matches: 6. The CDR3 DNA reads as TGCGCCAGCAGCCCCTGGGGGGGTGCCGGGGAGCTGTTTTTT. Protein sequence: CASSPWGGAGELFF.